The entry below describes one T cell receptor (beta chain). This specimen comes from a study of blood T cell repertoires in COVID-19. V gave up 1 base and J gave up 0 bases, with 7 bases separating them. The germline V gene encodes CDR1 SGHDN and CDR2 FVKESK. The CDR3 covers 15 residues. Some clones are missing from TCRdb's copy, which holds only in-frame ones; the method was immunoSEQ multiplex PCR. The sample holds around 100,000 clones, roughly 85% seen once. Material: peripheral blood. V is TRBV14 and J is TRBJ2-1; no firm D call. The TCR was taken from a woman in her 70s with acute or convalescent COVID-19. CDR3 nucleotides: TGTGCCAGCAGCCAAGGAAGGAGCTCCTACAATGAGCAGTTCTTC. As protein: CASSQGRSSYNEQFF. Using reference TRBV14 and TRBJ2-1 for the parts outside the CDR3, the full variable domain is EAGVTQFPSHSVIEKGQTVTLRCDPISGHDNLYWYRRVMGKEIKFLLHFVKESKQDESGMPNNRFLAERTGGTYSTLKVQPAELEDSGVYFCASSQGRSSYNEQFFGPGTRLTVL.